The 11 T cell receptor beta chains given below trace back to one sample, sequenced in a study of blood T cell repertoires in COVID-19. The method was immunoSEQ multiplex PCR; TCRdb's version includes in-frame clones alone and lacks a portion of them. The table lists 200,000 to 250,000 clones, about 83% of them singletons. Sequencing used peripheral blood. All receptors come from a woman aged 25 to 45 with COVID-19, enrolled during active disease.

The V gene is TRBV18, the J gene TRBJ2-1; the match to TRBD1 covers 7 bases. The CDR3 has 14 residues. CDR1 is KGHSH and CDR2 is LQKENI in the germline V gene. Trimming cost V 1 base and J 9 bases; bases outside gene matches: 6. The CDR3 DNA is TGTGCCAGCTCACCACTTGACAGGGAAGGTGAGCAGTTCTTC. It codes for CASSPLDREGEQFF.

V and J are TRBV27 and TRBJ2-3; 7 nucleotides line up with TRBD2. There are 16 residues in the CDR3. The junction had 14 bases not matched to a gene; V was cut back by 5 bases and J by 6 bases. Germline values: CDR1 MNHEY, CDR2 SMNVEV (reference sequence). CDR3 DNA sequence: TGTGCCAGCAGTAGCGGGACTTGGGGTACACGGGATACGCAGTATTTT. Its translation is CASSSGTWGTRDTQYF.

This clone was seen more than once but under ten times. The CDR3 loop reads CASSVRGLDSPLHF. The CDR3 DNA reads TGTGCCAGTAGTGTCAGAGGGCTAGATTCACCCCTCCACTTT. The chain couples TRBV19 to TRBJ1-6, with D hard to call. Between the trimmed V and J ends, which lost 5 bases and 8 bases, there was a span of 13 bases. CDR3 length: 14 residues. From germline, CDR1 is LNHDA and CDR2 SQIVND (reference sequence).

The chain has TRBV15 and TRBJ1-2; the D gene is possibly TRBD1 (6 bases). The CDR3 is 17 residues long. V dropped 5 bases and J dropped 7 bases, with 26 bases sitting between them. CDR1 is LNHNV, CDR2 YYDKDF, per germline (reference sequence). Written as DNA, the CDR3 is TGTGCCACCAGCGCAACCCGAGGACAGTTCGCCGTCGGTGGCTACACCTTC. Protein: CATSATRGQFAVGGYTF.

V and J are TRBV9 and TRBJ2-1; 10 nucleotides match TRBD1. CDR1 SGDLS and CDR2 YYNGEE come from the germline V gene. Trimming at V came to 3 bases and at J to 3 bases, leaving 6 bases not matched to a gene. The CDR3 is 16 residues long. Here the CDR3 reads CASSGGGDRGYNEQFF. The CDR3 DNA is TGTGCCAGCAGCGGAGGGGGGGACAGGGGCTACAATGAGCAGTTCTTC.

The chain links TRBV4-3 to TRBJ2-7, with 7 bases matching TRBD2. The germline gives CDR1 LGHNA, CDR2 YSLEER. Losses at the gene ends were 0 bases for V and 2 bases for J; bases not matched to a gene: 10. The CDR3 is made up of 17 amino acids. The CDR3 nucleotides are TGCGCCAGCAGCCAAGATCAATGGCTAGCGGAAACCTACGAGCAGTACTTC. It codes for CASSQDQWLAETYEQYF.

V and J are TRBV12-3 or TRBV12-4 and TRBJ2-3; no reliable D call. Trimming took off 6 bases at V and 1 base at J, with 8 bases between the two ends. The CDR3 length is 13 residues. CDR3 sequence (DNA): TGTGCCAGCAGCCAGAGCGGCACAGATACGCAGTATTTT. Translation: CASSQSGTDTQYF.

Here the CDR3 reads CASSLGVGGSAFF. As DNA, the CDR3 is TGTGCCAGCAGCTTAGGAGTAGGAGGGTCAGCTTTCTTT. The V gene is TRBV7-2, the J gene TRBJ1-1; no reliable D call. V was cut by 1 base and J by 10 bases, with 13 bases left in between. Germline V CDR1 and CDR2: SGHTA, FQGNSA. This CDR3 is 13 amino acids long.

The V call is TRBV12-5, the J call TRBJ2-7; D unclear. Looked up from germline, CDR1 is LGHNT and CDR2 is FRNRAP. This CDR3 is 14 amino acids long. Trimming left V 1 base short and J 2 bases short, with 9 bases between. CDR3 in DNA: TGTGCTAGTGGTTTGGGAACGAAGCCCTACGAGCAGTACTTC. This translates into CASGLGTKPYEQYF.

This clone was found once. This chain joins TRBV6-2 or TRBV6-3 and TRBJ1-5; 11 bases align to TRBD1. V lost 2 bases to trimming and J lost 4 bases; unmatched junction nucleotides: 1. Germline assignment: CDR1 MNHEY and CDR2 SVGEGT. The length of the CDR3 is 15 residues. Here the CDR3 reads CASSYGDRGNQPQHF. CDR3 nucleotides: TGTGCCAGCAGTTACGGGGACAGGGGGAATCAGCCCCAGCATTTT.

This chain connects TRBV30 to TRBJ1-5; perhaps TRBD1 as D (5 bases). In germline, CDR1 is GTSNPN, CDR2 SVGIG (reference sequence). The CDR3 loop spans 19 amino acids. The V and J ends lost 3 bases and 0 bases respectively, with 24 bases between them. The CDR3 coding sequence is TGTGCCTGGAGCCCTACCGCCCGACAGCAGTATTATAGCAATCAGCCCCAGCATTTT. Residues: CAWSPTARQQYYSNQPQHF.